This T cell receptor (beta chain) was documented in a study of OX40 agonist ivuxolimab in advanced cancers. Study overall: Dose-escalation patients were diagnosed with hepatocellular carcinoma, melanoma, renal cell cancer or head and neck cancer.

V was pared by 8 bases and J by 2 bases, with 11 bases of the junction left unmatched. Germline assignment: CDR1 SGHRS and CDR2 YFSETQ. This CDR3 spans 15 amino acids. General study findings and limits: The expanded peripheral T cells' antigen specificity was not determined. Among the least clonally expanded were partial responders at 0.1-3.0 mg/kg.

Data came from immunoSEQ multiplex PCR; TCRdb stores just in-frame clones and leaves some out. The sample gives about 64,000 clones, roughly four fifths of which show up once; 4.5% to 5% is in the top ten. Note on this clone: Antigen specificity is unknown.

This material consisted of CD4+ or CD8+ T cells sorted from blood, taken in a trial of the OX40 agonist ivuxolimab. The chain uses TRBV5-1 and TRBJ2-3, with TRBD2 matching 7 bases. The receptor was isolated from an adult with an advanced solid tumor such as melanoma, head and neck, liver or kidney cancer. This CDR3 reads CASTTGTTNTDTQYF. The CDR3, as DNA: TGCGCCAGTACCACCGGGACTACCAACACAGATACGCAGTATTTT.